This TCR beta chain stems from a study of beta chain features in type 1 diabetes. The germline V gene has CDR1 MDHEN and CDR2 SYDVKM. Trimming removed 6 bases from V and 6 bases from J, with 13 bases in between. The CDR3 totals 13 residues. Regarding the study as a whole: Patients' naive, central memory and Treg TCRB repertoires seemed closer to one another than those of healthy donors. A moderate, significant TCRB CDR3 shortening appeared in type 1 diabetes across four CD4+ subsets.

Based on CD45RO/CCR7/CD25/CD127/CD95/CD27, CD4+ regulatory, stem cell-like memory, naive and central memory cells were sorted. Expressed TCRB transcripts were sequenced, since all the RNA that had been isolated was reverse transcribed. Samples of naive, central memory and regulatory T cells yielded a mean of about 3.5 million reads. Sequencing used immunoSEQ multiplex PCR; TCRdb keeps in-frame clones, though not all of them. Of about 900,000 clones listed, 15% to 20% were seen once; the top ten hold around 0.02%. As regards this clone: Its antigen is unidentified.

The origin of this receptor is a woman younger than 35 in good health. The sample consisted of naive CD4+ T cells from blood. The rearrangement links TRBV28 to TRBJ2-3, with D uncertain. The DNA for the CDR3 is TGTGCCAGCAGCCCAATAGTCACGGATACGCAGTATTTT. It encodes CASSPIVTDTQYF.